The 20 T cell receptor beta chains below come from one sample, sequenced in a study of regulatory T cells in long-lasting Graves disease. Both iRepertoire HTBI primers and Arm-PCR of CDR3 regions were used to build the TCR beta libraries. A single record per CDR3 protein comes from TCRdb applying MiXCR to the multiplex PCR reads. The sample records 200,000 to 250,000 distinct CDR3 sequences, about 19% being singletons. Time point specified: newly diagnosed GD, antithyroid drugs for less than 3 months. Construction of the TCR library relied on RNA isolated from PBMCs. This specimen was peripheral blood mononuclear cells (PBMCs), taken at new diagnosis, from a patient treated with antithyroid drugs. Receptor source: a female donor with Graves disease.

This chain joins TRBV5-1 and TRBJ1-1; 9 bases map to TRBD1. CDR1 is SGHRS, CDR2 YFSETQ, per germline. The CDR3 has 15 amino acids. Unmatched junction bases numbered 9, after V lost 4 bases and J lost 5 bases. CDR3 nucleotides: TGCGCCAGCAGCCAAGAACAGGGGGCGATAACTGAAGCTTTCTTT. This encodes CASSQEQGAITEAFF.

This clonotype was counted ten times or more. The V and J genes are TRBV7-2 and TRBJ1-1, with 7 positions matching TRBD1. J was trimmed by 5 bases and V by 1 base; bases with no gene match: 7. The CDR3 runs 15 residues. Germline V lookup: CDR1 SGHTA, CDR2 FQGNSA. The CDR3 here is CASSLEGAGGTEAFF. CDR3 nucleotides: TGTGCCAGCAGCTTAGAGGGGGCAGGGGGAACTGAAGCTTTCTTT.

This clonotype was picked up many times. The V gene is TRBV7-2, the J gene TRBJ2-7; no definite D call. V shed 5 bases and J shed 5 bases, with 10 bases lying between them. CDR1 and CDR2 (germline): SGHTA, FQGNSA. The CDR3 loop spans 12 amino acids. The CDR3 sequence is CASSRYSDEQYF. The DNA for the CDR3 is TGTGCCAGCAGCAGATACAGTGACGAGCAGTACTTC.

The V call is TRBV11-3, the J call TRBJ1-1, with D perhaps TRBD1 (6 bases). This CDR3 region has 12 residues. V lost 7 bases and J lost 5, with 11 bases in between. Germline CDR1 reads SGHNT; CDR2 reads YENEEA. CDR3 nucleotides: TGTGCCAGCAAGCTAGGGACAACTGAAGCTTTCTTT. Translated, it gives CASKLGTTEAFF. The variable domain in full, with the rest retrieved from reference TRBV11-3 and TRBJ1-1, is EAGVVQSPRYKIIEKKQPVAFWCNPISGHNTLYWYLQNLGQGPELLIRYENEEAVDDSQLPKDRFSAERLKGVDSTLKIQPAELGDSAVYLCASKLGTTEAFFGQGTRLTVV.

In its sample, this clonotype was seen once. It is likely a read error: a sequence one base away is far more abundant. This chain links TRBV2 with TRBJ2-1, with 10 bases lining up with TRBD1. With 6 bases clipped from V and 10 bases from J, the junction kept 9 bases outside the gene matches. Per germline, CDR1 SNHLY and CDR2 FYNNEI. The CDR3 contains 14 residues. CDR3 sequence reads: CASSDGQGVYEQFF. The CDR3 DNA is TGTGCCAGCAGCGATGGACAGGGGGTCTACGAGCAGTTCTTC.

This chain uses TRBV5-1 with TRBJ2-7; TRBD2 agrees at 9 bases. Germline loops: CDR1 SGHRS, CDR2 YFSETQ. This CDR3 has 15 residues. The trim removed 0 bases at V and 6 bases at J, leaving 7 bases unmatched. The CDR3 loop reads CASSLDSGSLSEQYF. CDR3 nucleotide sequence: TGCGCCAGCAGCTTGGATAGCGGGAGTCTCTCCGAGCAGTACTTC.

This clonotype was seen many times. The V gene is TRBV20-1, the J gene TRBJ2-1, with TRBD1 as a possible D gene (6 bases). The CDR3 spans 16 residues. The V gene's germline CDR1 is DFQATT and CDR2 SNEGSKA (reference sequence). Between the trimmed V and J ends, which lost 0 bases and 0 bases, there was a span of 12 bases. CDR3 coding DNA: TGCAGTGCTAGAGATCCGAGGGGGTACTCCTACAATGAGCAGTTCTTC. Translating gives CSARDPRGYSYNEQFF.

This clonotype has just a few counts. The chain couples TRBV11-2 to TRBJ2-6; D is uncertain. Germline CDR1 is SGHAT and CDR2 is FQNNGV. CDR3 length: 17 amino acids. With 5 bases removed from V and 0 bases from J, the gap between germline ends came to 14 bases. The CDR3: CASSPKTTASGANVLTF. CDR3 sequence (DNA): TGTGCCAGCAGCCCTAAAACAACGGCCTCTGGGGCCAACGTCCTGACTTTC.

This clonotype appeared many times. The J gene is TRBJ2-3, the V gene TRBV11-2, with TRBD1 matching over 7 bases. The germline CDR1 and CDR2 sequences are SGHAT and FQNNGV. The J segment lost 6 bases and the V segment lost 4 bases, leaving 16 bases of the junction unmatched. This CDR3 has 17 residues. CDR3 protein: CASSSFRTGARKDTQYF. The CDR3 DNA reads as TGTGCCAGCAGCTCATTTCGAACAGGGGCAAGGAAGGATACGCAGTATTTT.

In its sample, this clonotype was seen many times. The CDR3 nucleotides are TGTGCCAGCAGCCAAATCCGGAGCTCCTACAATGAGCAGTTCTTC. The encoded protein is CASSQIRSSYNEQFF. The chain employs TRBV7-3 and TRBJ2-1, with D unresolved. Germline values: CDR1 SGHTA, CDR2 FQGTGA. This CDR3 region has 15 residues. Trimming took 5 bases from V and 0 from J, leaving 11 bases between them.

The V gene is TRBV7-9, the J gene TRBJ1-4, with D possibly being TRBD1 (5 bases). Germline values: CDR1 SEHNR, CDR2 FQNEAQ (reference sequence). Deletions cut 5 bases from V and 3 bases from J, with 16 bases between. This CDR3 comprises 16 residues. The CDR3 DNA sequence: TGTGCCAGCAGCCCAGGAATACGACAGCCTAATGAAAAACTGTTTTTT. Residues: CASSPGIRQPNEKLFF.

This clonotype was detected many times. The V gene is TRBV2, the J gene TRBJ1-1; D unresolved. Germline CDR1 is SNHLY and CDR2 is FYNNEI. The CDR3 contains 13 residues. The V end lost 4 bases, the J end lost 2 bases, and 8 bases lay between the germline ends. The CDR3 DNA reads TGTGCCAGCAGTGTCCTTTTAAACACTGAAGCTTTCTTT. Translating gives CASSVLLNTEAFF.

The gene calls are TRBV7-9 and TRBJ1-3; D perhaps matches TRBD1 (5 bases). Germline CDR1 is SEHNR and CDR2 is FQNEAQ (reference sequence). The V end was cut by 7 bases, the J end by 0 bases, with 13 bases between. The CDR3 loop spans 15 amino acids. DNA for the CDR3: TGTGCCAGCAACGCCGGGACCTCCTCTGGAAACACCATATATTTT. Protein product: CASNAGTSSGNTIYF. The full variable domain, rest sourced from reference TRBV7-9 and TRBJ1-3, is DTGVSQNPRHKITKRGQNVTFRCDPISEHNRLYWYRQTLGQGPEFLTYFQNEAQLEKSRLLSDRFSAERPKGSFSTLEIQRTEQGDSAMYLCASNAGTSSGNTIYFGEGSWLTVV.

This clonotype appeared a single time. The V gene is TRBV9, the J gene TRBJ2-6; D is perhaps TRBD2 (7 bases). The germline gives CDR1 SGDLS, CDR2 YYNGEE. V was cut by 3 bases and J by 1 base, with 17 bases left in between. The CDR3 runs to 18 residues. DNA of the CDR3: TGTGCCAGCAGCGACCGAGGGGGGGTTGGTTCTGGGGCCAACGTCCTGACTTTC. Translated: CASSDRGGVGSGANVLTF.

This rearrangement joins TRBV11-2 to TRBJ2-3, with D maybe TRBD1 (7 bases). The J call may be faulty, since TRBJ2-7 better matches the DNA end. Germline lookup yields CDR1 SGHAT and CDR2 FQNNGV. This CDR3 has 14 residues. CDR3 protein: CASSLVRGTYEQYF. The CDR3 DNA sequence: TGTGCCAGCAGCTTAGTCAGGGGGACTTACGAGCAGTACTTC.

About this clonotype: A read error likely explains this, since a far larger clone differs by one base. The rearrangement joins TRBV2 to TRBJ2-4; TRBD2 agrees at 10 bases. From germline, CDR1 is SNHLY and CDR2 FYNNEI. The CDR3 runs 16 residues. The CDR3 DNA sequence: TGTGCCAGCAGTTCGACGAGCGGGAGGGCCTTAAATGAGCGGTTCTTC. It translates to CASSSTSGRALNERFF.

This clonotype was detected many times. The rearrangement joins TRBV20-1 to TRBJ2-5; weak D call: TRBD2 (5 bases). The length of the CDR3 is 12 residues. Germline V gene sequence: CDR1 DFQATT, CDR2 SNEGSKA (reference sequence). V was clipped by 6 bases and J by 5 bases, with 13 bases between them. CDR3 protein: CSAGGGGETQYF. CDR3 coding DNA: TGCAGTGCCGGCGGTGGCGGGGAGACCCAGTACTTC.

This clonotype was seen at least ten times. The rearrangement uses TRBV19 and TRBJ1-1, with 8 bases that match TRBD1. From germline, CDR1 is LNHDA and CDR2 SQIVND (reference sequence). CDR3 size: 13 residues. V was clipped by 9 bases and J by 6 bases; unmatched bases: 9. The CDR3 sequence is CASSTGDVAEAFF. The CDR3 nucleotides are TGTGCCAGCTCGACAGGGGACGTGGCTGAAGCTTTCTTT.

This clonotype was observed at least ten times. V usage is TRBV5-1 and J usage is TRBJ2-7, with D hard to call. V was clipped by 7 bases and J by 5 bases, with 16 bases between them. Germline CDR1 SGHRS, CDR2 YFSETQ. The CDR3 has 13 amino acids. The CDR3 region is CASGRQVGDEQYF. CDR3 in DNA: TGCGCCAGCGGCCGGCAGGTAGGCGACGAGCAGTACTTC. Supplemented by reference TRBV5-1 and TRBJ2-7, the full variable domain reads KAGVTQTPRYLIKTRGQQVTLSCSPISGHRSVSWYQQTPGQGLQFLFEYFSETQRNKGNFPGRFSGRQFSNSRSEMNVSTLELGDSALYLCASGRQVGDEQYFGPGTRLTVT.

In its sample, this clonotype was seen many times. The V and J genes are TRBV11-2 and TRBJ2-5, with 9 bases lining up with TRBD2. The germline CDR1 and CDR2 sequences are SGHAT and FQNNGV. The CDR3 extends over 17 amino acids. V lost 1 base and J lost 5; bases outside the gene matches: 11. CDR3 DNA sequence: TGTGCCAGCAGCTTAGTTGTTAGCGGGGGTTCTGGGGAGACCCAGTACTTC. As protein: CASSLVVSGGSGETQYF.